Here is one T cell receptor (beta chain) with its context. Its target antigen remains unknown. No base-level quality is on record; no much larger clone is a single base apart. The library was prepared using the immunoSEQ multiplex PCR assay. For TCR sequencing, RNA was extracted from every sample and reverse transcribed into cDNA to serve as template. First-strand cDNA was synthesized using SuperScript III with a 2:1 mix of oligo-dT and random hexamers. A synthetic immune receptor repertoire was used to measure amplification bias, and any remaining bias was corrected computationally. The study's own analysis went as follows. Raw reads were preprocessed for error removal, and CDR3 was defined according to IMGT conventions as running from the conserved cysteine to phenylalanine. Clonality was computed by normalizing Shannon entropy by log2 of the number of productive unique TCRs and subtracting the result from 1. Whether each scalp clone was CD4 or CD8 was inferred by checking scalp TCRbeta sequences against the CD4 and CD8 repertoires from sorted blood. This immuneACCESS table, as held by TCRdb, lists in-frame sequences with V and J called but not all clones. Of the missing ones, under half trace to an unresolved V gene in checked studies; the others have no known cause. The V and J calls and clone size come from that table; D and trimming were worked out from the DNA. Counted in this sample were a few hundred thousand clones; 45% to 70% of them appeared once. The ten top clones hold 0.93% of the sample.

The data originate from a study of CD8+ T cells in alopecia areata (dated by TCRdb to the late 2010s). For the study in its entirety: Treated patients were enrolled in an open-label pilot trial of oral tofacitinib at 5 to 10 mg twice daily for moderate-to-severe alopecia areata. Tofacitinib was given for 6 to 18 months, followed by 6 months of follow-up off drug to assess delayed response and recurrence. The SALT score, which quantifies the percentage of affected scalp surface area, was used to measure disease severity in treated patients. The study used high-throughput TCRbeta sequencing to examine T cell clonal expansion in alopecia areata, in both the C3H/HeJ mouse model and human patients. On the human side, TCRbeta sequencing was run on scalp tissue and on sorted CD4+ and CD8+ peripheral blood T cells from healthy controls and from alopecia areata patients with either patchy or totalis/universalis disease. Patients on tofacitinib were biopsied at baseline and after 4 and 24 weeks of treatment, and several of the patients also had a later scalp biopsy. Scalp clonality was compared across normal scalp (n=4), patchy alopecia areata scalp (n=8), and alopecia totalis/universalis scalp (n=8). The RNA source kit depended on sample type: the PAXgene miRNA kit for fixed scalp, the miRNeasy kit for PBMCs, and the RNeasy kit for mouse skin. TCRbeta CDR3 regions were amplified by immunoSEQ multiplex PCR with 35 Vbeta forward and 13 Jbeta reverse primers. Summary of the overall study and its limitations: With tofacitinib, both scalp clonality and the number of expanded CD8+ clones among the top 100 scalp clones went down significantly. Resident alphabeta T cells in normal human skin are also sequenced, complicating scalp TCR repertoire analysis, unlike mouse skin dominated by gammadelta T cells. Because the treated cohort was small and had only one nonresponder, larger studies are needed to examine links between baseline CD8+ expansion and response. During tofacitinib treatment, many expanded lesional clones stuck around in both scalp and blood, and this persistence may partly explain why relapse happens after treatment is stopped. Lesional scalp, especially in alopecia totalis/universalis, showed higher clonality and more expanded CD8+ clones than normal scalp, suggesting antigenic drive. Shared TCR sequences between patients were less evident than in mice, which may be partly attributable to HLA diversity in the patient population.

The treatment or condition tag for this specimen amounts to: oral pan-JAK inhibitor, 5-10 mg twice daily. Lesional scalp punch biopsies and peripheral blood were collected from alopecia areata patients. After PBMCs were isolated by density centrifugation and stained for CD3, CD4 and CD8, a FACSAria was used to sort CD4+ and CD8+ T cells. The sequence was collected from a human donor with alopecia areata. Sequenced material: CD4+ T cells sorted from blood, taken around week 54, from a patient treated with tofacitinib.

The nucleotide sequence is TGTGCCAGCAGCGGTAACCCTTGGGATCCCCGCACAGATACGCAGTATTTT. Its translation reads: CASSGNPWDPRTDTQYF. The chain was built from TRBV9 and TRBJ2-3, with the D gene uncertain. The germline V gene yields SGDLS for CDR1 and YYNGEE for CDR2. Including cysteine and phenylalanine, the CDR3 has 17 amino acids. Only the CDR3 DNA stays, 51 bases, in frame from base 1. The trim is 3 bases for V and 1 base for J, with a gap of 18 bases between the germline ends.